A single sample gave rise to the 23 T cell receptor beta chains below, sequenced in a study of patients and donors after allogeneic stem cell transplantation. MiXCR, applied by TCRdb to the RT-PCR reads, yields one record per CDR3 protein. The sample records roughly 180,000 distinct CDR3 sequences, around two fifths being singletons. Specimen: blood, either unsorted or a sorted T cell fraction (not recorded which). All receptors come from a human donor who was either an allogeneic HSCT recipient or a stem cell or donor lymphocyte infusion donor (not recorded which). It is not recorded whose cells these are; they may come from a transplant donor.

The rearrangement links TRBV20-1 to TRBJ2-2; 14 bases agree with TRBD2. The CDR3 has 18 amino acids. Germline V lookup: CDR1 DFQATT, CDR2 SNEGSKA (reference sequence). The junction had 5 bases not matched to a gene; V was cut back by 0 bases and J by 2 bases. CDR3 bases: TGCAGTGCTAGAGATCGGGGACTAGCGGGAGTTAACACCGGGGAGCTGTTTTTT. Translating it yields CSARDRGLAGVNTGELFF.

In its sample, this clonotype was seen a few times. V and J are TRBV7-9 and TRBJ1-1; 7 positions match TRBD1. V was pared by 8 bases and J by 2 bases, with 11 bases of the junction left unmatched. Per germline, CDR1 SEHNR and CDR2 FQNEAQ (reference sequence). This CDR3 has 15 residues. CDR3 coding DNA: TGTGCCAGCGACTTATCTCAGGGGGGTAACACTGAAGCTTTCTTT. Translated, it gives CASDLSQGGNTEAFF.

In this sample, this clonotype turned up a few times. The V call is TRBV20-1, the J call TRBJ1-3; D may be TRBD1 (5 bases). The V end lost 3 bases, the J end lost 4 bases, and 13 bases lay between the germline ends. Germline CDR1 and CDR2: DFQATT and SNEGSKA (reference sequence). The CDR3 is 14 residues long. CDR3: CSARSWAGGNTIYF. The DNA for the CDR3 is TGCAGTGCTAGGTCTTGGGCAGGGGGAAACACCATATATTTT.

This clonotype has just a few counts. V is TRBV4-3 and J is TRBJ1-1; D not certain. The CDR3 spans 17 residues. Trimming stripped 3 bases from V and 1 base from J, with 18 bases between. Per the germline V gene, CDR1 is LGHNA and CDR2 is YSLEER. The CDR3 sequence is CASSQIQISKKNTEAFF. The CDR3 DNA reads as TGCGCCAGCAGCCAGATACAGATTTCGAAAAAGAACACTGAAGCTTTCTTT.

This clonotype was counted between two and nine times. This chain links TRBV12-3 or TRBV12-4 with TRBJ1-2; D might be TRBD1 (5 bases). This CDR3 region has 15 residues. Trimming took 5 bases from V and 8 from J, leaving 21 bases between them. The CDR3 DNA reads as TGTGCCAGCAGTATCACCTCTCTTCTGGGGGTCGGCTACACCTTC. Translation gives CASSITSLLGVGYTF.

This clonotype has more than one count but fewer than ten. The chain is built from TRBV18 and TRBJ1-3; D is unclear. Germline CDR1 is KGHSH and CDR2 is LQKENI. The CDR3 is 12 residues long. The V and J ends lost 3 bases and 4 bases respectively, with 4 bases between them. The CDR3 sequence is CASSPEGNTIYF. The CDR3 DNA reads as TGTGCCAGCTCACCGGAGGGAAACACCATATATTTT.

This chain joins TRBV5-6 and TRBJ2-2, with D tentatively TRBD2 (6 bases). The germline CDR1 and CDR2 sequences are SGHDT and YYEEEE. Trimming pared 0 bases from V and 6 bases from J, leaving 18 bases between. There are 17 residues in the CDR3. The CDR3 spells CASSLAIIGGGSGELFF. CDR3 bases: TGTGCCAGCAGCTTGGCTATTATCGGGGGAGGATCCGGGGAGCTGTTTTTT.

This clonotype was counted a few times. V usage is TRBV11-2 and J usage is TRBJ2-2; D is ambiguous. This CDR3 region has 14 residues. Trimming took 5 bases from V and 6 from J, leaving 13 bases between them. Germline lookup yields CDR1 SGHAT and CDR2 FQNNGV. The CDR3 sequence: CASSRTSSAGELFF. The CDR3 nucleotides read TGTGCCAGCAGCCGGACGTCCTCGGCCGGGGAGCTGTTTTTT.

This sequence joins TRBV29-1 and TRBJ1-3; D might be TRBD1 (6 bases). Germline assignment: CDR1 SQVTM and CDR2 ANQGSEA. Trimming removed 6 bases at V and 0 bases at J, with 12 bases between. This CDR3 is built from 14 residues. CDR3: CSVPSGASGNTIYF. DNA for the CDR3: TGCAGCGTCCCCTCAGGGGCCTCTGGAAACACCATATATTTT.

This clonotype was seen more than once but under ten times. DNA of the CDR3: TGTGCCAGCAGCCAAGCCCAGTACGAGCAGTACTTC. This codes for CASSQAQYEQYF. V is TRBV3-1 and J is TRBJ2-7; D ambiguous. Germline loops: CDR1 LGHDT, CDR2 YNNKEL (reference sequence). This CDR3 is built from 12 residues. V was pared by 1 base and J by 4 bases, with 5 bases between.

The J gene is TRBJ2-1, the V gene TRBV7-9; tentative D call: TRBD1 (5 bases). The CDR3 has 15 residues. In germline, CDR1 is SEHNR, CDR2 FQNEAQ (reference sequence). Trimming left V 1 base short and J 8 bases short, with 15 bases between. As DNA, the CDR3 is TGTGCCAGCAGCTTAGAATGGGGCAGGCGGTATGAGCAGTTCTTC. The encoded protein is CASSLEWGRRYEQFF.

A note on this clonotype: Sequence at one end of the junction differs from germline and may be a read error. This sequence joins TRBV7-2 and TRBJ2-1; D is unclear. CDR3 length: 12 amino acids. Germline loops: CDR1 SGHTA, CDR2 FQGNSA. The CDR3: CASSLVFAEQFF. DNA of the CDR3: TGTGCTAGCAGCTTAGTCTTCGCGGAGCAGTTCTTC.

The chain recombines TRBV10-3 with TRBJ2-1; TRBD2 matches at 7 bases. Germline-derived CDR1 and CDR2 are ENHRY and SYGVKD. The CDR3 is 15 residues long. V was clipped by 2 bases and J by 6 bases; unmatched bases: 7. The CDR3 region has the DNA TGTGCCATCAGTGAGCGAGCGGGAAGAGTCAATGAGCAGTTCTTC. Translated: CAISERAGRVNEQFF.

This clonotype was detected only a few times. This rearrangement joins TRBV2 to TRBJ1-1, with 9 bases matching TRBD1. This CDR3 contains 13 residues. V gave up 10 bases and J gave up 2 bases; unmatched junction bases: 5. Germline CDR1 is SNHLY and CDR2 is FYNNEI. Here the CDR3 reads CAITQGANTEAFF. The CDR3 bases are TGTGCCATTACACAGGGGGCTAACACTGAAGCTTTCTTT.

The chain joins TRBV28 to TRBJ2-7; a weak D match, TRBD1 (5 bases). The germline CDR1 and CDR2 sequences are MDHEN and SYDVKM. The CDR3 loop spans 15 amino acids. Trimming pared 6 bases from V and 8 bases from J, leaving 23 bases between. CDR3 DNA sequence: TGTGCCAGCAGCCGTAACAGGAAGGGCTACGTGAAGCAGTACTTC. Translated: CASSRNRKGYVKQYF.

The chain is built from TRBV20-1 and TRBJ2-1, with 13 bases identical to TRBD2. This CDR3 is 19 amino acids long. The germline gives CDR1 DFQATT, CDR2 SNEGSKA (reference sequence). The V and J ends lost 0 bases and 0 bases, in that order; junction bases with no gene match: 8. The CDR3 sequence is CSARDSGTSGTSSYNEQFF. The CDR3 bases are TGCAGTGCTAGAGACTCCGGGACTAGCGGGACGAGCTCCTACAATGAGCAGTTCTTC.

This clonotype appeared a few times. The chain employs TRBV5-1 and TRBJ2-3; TRBD2 agrees at 12 bases. CDR1 SGHRS and CDR2 YFSETQ come from the germline V gene. With V trimmed by 3 bases and J by 4 bases, 12 bases remained unmatched. The CDR3 spans 18 residues. CDR3 coding DNA: TGCGCCAGCAGCTCCGGCCTACGGACTAGCGGGAATGCAGATACGCAGTATTTT. Its translation is CASSSGLRTSGNADTQYF.

The chain uses TRBV7-9 and TRBJ2-7, with TRBD2 matching 12 bases. After removal of 5 bases from V and 2 bases from J, the junction contained 4 bases not matched to a gene. The germline V gene encodes CDR1 SEHNR and CDR2 FQNEAQ (reference sequence). CDR3 length: 15 amino acids. As DNA, the CDR3 is TGTGCCAGCAGCCTACGGACTAGCGGGGCCTACGAGCAGTACTTC. Amino acid sequence: CASSLRTSGAYEQYF.

This clonotype was detected many times. The chain carries TRBV12-3 or TRBV12-4 and TRBJ1-2; D is unclear. This CDR3 spans 13 amino acids. Trimming pared 6 bases from V and 4 bases from J, leaving 12 bases between. The CDR3 DNA is TGTGCCAGCAGCTTACAAGGAGGCTATGGCTACACCTTC. It codes for CASSLQGGYGYTF.

The rearrangement joins TRBV7-2 to TRBJ1-2; D perhaps matches TRBD1 (5 bases). From germline, CDR1 is SGHTA and CDR2 FQGNSA. CDR3 length: 15 amino acids. Trimming removed 3 bases from V and 5 bases from J, with 16 bases in between. DNA for the CDR3: TGTGCCAGCAGCTTTGCAGGGCGCAGAGGTTATGGCTACACCTTC. Residues: CASSFAGRRGYGYTF.

The sample holds a few counts of this clonotype. The rearrangement joins TRBV5-6 to TRBJ1-1, with 7 bases matching TRBD1. The CDR3 has 15 residues. The germline gives CDR1 SGHDT, CDR2 YYEEEE. J gave up 6 bases and V 1 base, and 9 bases lay outside the gene matches. CDR3 sequence (DNA): TGTGCCAGCAGCTTGAATCCCGGACAGGCCGCTGAAGCTTTCTTT. Its translation: CASSLNPGQAAEAFF.

This sequence joins TRBV6-5 and TRBJ2-1; 11 bases agree with TRBD2. Germline V gene sequence: CDR1 MNHEY, CDR2 SVGAGI. V trimming: 6 bases; J trimming: 7 bases; junction bases outside the gene matches: 8. This CDR3 is 15 amino acids long. The CDR3: CASRPTSGRWNEQFF. Here the CDR3 DNA reads TGTGCCAGCAGACCCACTAGCGGGAGATGGAATGAGCAGTTCTTC.

This clonotype was picked up a small number of times. The chain recombines TRBV3-1 with TRBJ2-3; unclear D gene. This CDR3 is 13 amino acids long. The V gene lost 4 bases and the J gene lost 3 bases, with 8 bases spanning the gap. Germline CDR1 LGHDT, CDR2 YNNKEL (reference sequence). This CDR3 reads CASSRRRTDTQYF. CDR3 coding DNA: TGTGCCAGCAGCCGACGTCGGACAGATACGCAGTATTTT.